Listed below are T cell receptor beta chains from one sample, sequenced in a study of glioma-infiltrating T cells after dendritic cell vaccination. Libraries were prepared by immunoSEQ multiplex PCR; TCRdb keeps only in-frame clonotypes and omits some of them. The top ten clones hold approximately 7.8% of a sample with approximately 36,000 clones, roughly 79% of them seen once. The sequenced sample was blood, obtained before dendritic cell vaccination. All receptors derive from a human donor with glioblastoma. Each CDR3 is given with its conserved first and last residue. The D gene is left open where the match is weak. Rows may omit the clone size; those that give it use once, few, many or a size class.

CDR3,DNA,J,size,V,D
CASSPPSGGGYEQYF,TGTGCCAGCTCACCACCTTCAGGGGGCGGCTACGAGCAGTACTTC,TRBJ2-7,-,TRBV18,TRBD1
CASSETGGVYGYTF,TGTGCCAGCAGTGAAACAGGAGGGGTGTACGGCTACACCTTC,TRBJ1-2,few,TRBV6-1,-
CASRRRTGDPGELFF,TGCGCCAGCAGACGCCGGACAGGGGATCCCGGGGAGCTGTTTTTT,TRBJ2-2,-,TRBV5-1,TRBD1
CASSGDGRENTEAFF,TGTGCCAGCAGCGGTGACGGACGGGAAAACACTGAAGCTTTCTTT,TRBJ1-1,-,TRBV5-4,-
CASSQANLGGVGEQYF,TGCGCCAGCAGCCAAGCCAACCTTGGAGGGGTGGGAGAGCAGTACTTC,TRBJ2-7,-,TRBV4-1,-
CASSQSSGWWQETQYF,TGCGCCAGCAGTCAATCGTCGGGTTGGTGGCAAGAGACCCAGTACTTC,TRBJ2-5,-,TRBV23-1,-
CASSVGGGTRTNEKLFF,TGTGCCAGCAGCGTAGGTGGTGGGACTAGGACTAATGAAAAACTGTTTTTT,TRBJ1-4,-,TRBV9,-
CASSADRGHGGSPLHF,TGTGCCAGCAGTGCGGACAGGGGGCACGGAGGTTCACCCCTCCACTTT,TRBJ1-6,-,TRBV6-1,TRBD1
CASSLASGTNEKLFF,TGTGCCAGCAGCTTAGCCTCGGGGACTAATGAAAAACTGTTTTTT,TRBJ1-4,-,TRBV11-3,-
CASSYIEKQYF,TGTGCCAGCAGTTACATCGAGAAGCAGTACTTC,TRBJ2-7,-,TRBV6-5,-
CASSALLLADRYNEQFF,TGTGCCAGTAGTGCCTTGTTACTAGCGGACCGCTACAATGAGCAGTTCTTC,TRBJ2-1,-,TRBV19,TRBD2
CASSLAGGGAVSDTQYF,TGCGCCAGCAGCTTGGCCGGCGGGGGGGCCGTATCAGATACGCAGTATTTT,TRBJ2-3,once,TRBV5-1,TRBD2
CASSSELQVNYGYTF,TGTGCCAGCAGCTCGGAACTACAGGTGAACTATGGCTACACCTTC,TRBJ1-2,-,TRBV7-8,-
CASSQSPIAGEETQYF,TGCGCCAGCAGTCAATCCCCGATAGCGGGGGAAGAGACCCAGTACTTC,TRBJ2-5,-,TRBV23-1,TRBD2
CASSSGLYYEQYF,TGTGCCAGCAGCTCGGGACTGTACTACGAGCAGTACTTC,TRBJ2-7,-,TRBV27,-
CASSSLGGNQPQHF,TGTGCCAGCAGCTCACTTGGTGGCAATCAGCCCCAGCATTTT,TRBJ1-5,once,TRBV28,-
CATSTRNEQFF,TGTGCCACCAGCACGAGGAATGAGCAGTTCTTC,TRBJ2-1,-,TRBV15,-
CSAVQGYEQYF,TGCAGTGCTGTCCAGGGCTACGAGCAGTACTTC,TRBJ2-7,-,TRBV20-1,-
CASSLKGGENTEAFF,TGTGCCAGCAGTCTTAAGGGGGGGGAGAACACTGAAGCTTTCTTT,TRBJ1-1,-,TRBV7-9,-
CASDSRNQPQHF,TGTGCCAGTGACAGCCGCAATCAGCCCCAGCATTTT,TRBJ1-5,few,TRBV19,-
CASNRRGAHQPQHF,TGTGCCAGCAACCGGCGGGGGGCGCATCAGCCCCAGCATTTT,TRBJ1-5,-,TRBV28,-
CASSPRTSGSYEQYF,TGTGCCAGCAGCCCCCGGACTAGCGGCTCCTACGAGCAGTACTTC,TRBJ2-7,-,TRBV7-6,TRBD2
CASSFQVHGYTF,TGTGCCAGCAGTTTTCAGGTCCATGGCTACACCTTC,TRBJ1-2,-,TRBV28,-
CASSQEPGGYEQYF,TGCGCCAGCAGCCAAGAACCTGGCGGCTACGAGCAGTACTTC,TRBJ2-7,once,TRBV4-1,-
CASSFARQGGLNTEAFF,TGCGCCAGCAGCTTTGCGAGACAGGGGGGGCTGAACACTGAAGCTTTCTTT,TRBJ1-1,-,TRBV5-1,TRBD1
CASSDGPFFTDTQYF,TGTGCCAGCAGCGATGGGCCCTTTTTCACAGATACGCAGTATTTT,TRBJ2-3,few,TRBV9,-
CASSSQGLYSNQPQHF,TGTGCCAGCAGCTCGCAGGGACTTTATAGCAATCAGCCCCAGCATTTT,TRBJ1-5,-,TRBV7-8,-
CASNPTGGVDGYTF,TGTGCCAGCAACCCGACAGGGGGCGTCGATGGCTACACCTTC,TRBJ1-2,few,TRBV28,TRBD1